One and the same sample provided the 9 T cell receptor beta chains below, sequenced in a study of graft-versus-host responses after intestinal transplantation. Measured with immunoSEQ multiplex PCR; TCRdb has only the in-frame clones, and not every one. The sample includes approximately 100,000 clones, approximately 85% of them seen just once. The sequenced sample was PBMCs, obtained 255 days after intestinal transplant. All receptors come from a human patient who received an intestinal transplant, so some T cells may come from the graft donor.

This chain links TRBV7-2 with TRBJ2-7, with 7 bases matching TRBD1. CDR3 length: 16 amino acids. The V gene end was trimmed by 1 base and the J gene end by 3 bases; junction bases not matched to a gene: 9. Germline loops: CDR1 SGHTA, CDR2 FQGNSA. CDR3 sequence: CASSLVSGGKVYEQYV. For the CDR3, the DNA is TGTGCCAGCAGCTTAGTATCAGGGGGAAAGGTCTACGAGCAGTACGTC.

The chain couples TRBV29-1 to TRBJ2-5; 7 bases are shared with TRBD1. J gave up 2 bases and V 3 bases, and 0 bases lay outside the gene matches. The germline gives CDR1 SQVTM, CDR2 ANQGSEA. This CDR3 has 12 amino acids. The CDR3 spells CSVDRGQETQYF. The CDR3 DNA sequence: TGCAGCGTTGACAGGGGGCAAGAGACCCAGTACTTC.

The chain joins TRBV10-3 to TRBJ1-1; 7 bases are a match to TRBD1. Germline CDR1 is ENHRY and CDR2 is SYGVKD. J was trimmed by 5 bases and V by 2 bases; bases with no gene match: 2. CDR3 length equals 13 residues. The CDR3 is CAISETTGTEAFF. CDR3 sequence (DNA): TGTGCCATCAGTGAGACGACAGGGACTGAAGCTTTCTTT.

As to this clone: A junction boundary mismatches the germline segment, possibly from a read error. The chain joins TRBV10-2 to TRBJ2-2; D possibly matches TRBD1 or TRBD2 (5 bases each). This CDR3 has 16 amino acids. In germline, CDR1 is WSHSY, CDR2 SAAADI. This CDR3 reads CASSELGTVNAGELFF. The CDR3 DNA reads as TGCGCCAGCAGTGAGCTGGGGACGGTGAACGCCGGGGAGCTGTTTTTT.

Here the CDR3 reads CASSLIGGSGYTF. The CDR3 DNA follows: TGCGCCAGCAGCTTGATAGGGGGGTCTGGCTACACCTTC. This sequence joins TRBV5-1 and TRBJ1-2, with D maybe TRBD1 (6 bases). The germline V gene encodes CDR1 SGHRS and CDR2 YFSETQ. The CDR3 is made up of 13 amino acids. V lost 1 base to trimming and J lost 7 bases, with 11 bases between them. The entire variable domain, with the rest obtained from reference TRBV5-1 and TRBJ1-2, is as follows: KAGVTQTPRYLIKTRGQQVTLSCSPISGHRSVSWYQQTPGQGLQFLFEYFSETQRNKGNFPGRFSGRQFSNSRSEMNVSTLELGDSALYLCASSLIGGSGYTFGSGTRLTVV.

CDR3 amino acids: CASSIAGGGANEQFF. CDR3 nucleotide sequence: TGTGCCAGTAGTATAGCGGGCGGGGGGGCGAATGAGCAGTTCTTC. The genes are TRBV19 and TRBJ2-1; the match to TRBD2 covers 9 bases. The CDR3 has 15 residues. V was clipped by 1 base and J by 7 bases; unmatched bases: 5. Germline CDR1 and CDR2: LNHDA and SQIVND (reference sequence). Using reference TRBV19 and TRBJ2-1 for the parts outside the CDR3, the full variable domain is DGGITQSPKYLFRKEGQNVTLSCEQNLNHDAMYWYRQDPGQGLRLIYYSQIVNDFQKGDIAEGYSVSREKKESFPLTVTSAQKNPTAFYLCASSIAGGGANEQFFGPGTRLTVL.

The genes are TRBV28 and TRBJ1-5, with TRBD1 as a possible D gene (5 bases). The germline V gene has CDR1 MDHEN and CDR2 SYDVKM. V gave up 1 base and J gave up 2 bases, with 9 bases separating them. CDR3 length: 15 amino acids. The CDR3 bases are TGTGCCAGCAGTTTATTGGGGGTGGGCAATCAGCCCCAGCATTTT. This sequence encodes CASSLLGVGNQPQHF.

This clone was counted once. V usage is TRBV7-6 and J usage is TRBJ2-7, with TRBD2 matching 7 bases. The CDR3 runs to 14 residues. V shed 0 bases and J 3 bases; nucleotides not matched to a gene: 2. Germline CDR1 reads SGHVS; CDR2 reads FNYEAQ. CDR3 nucleotides: TGTGCCAGCAGCTTAGCTGGGGGGGGCTACGAGCAGTACTTC. Translation: CASSLAGGGYEQYF.

This clone has only one observation. The rearrangement joins TRBV2 to TRBJ2-1, with D perhaps matching TRBD2 (6 bases). Germline CDR1 is SNHLY and CDR2 is FYNNEI. The CDR3 loop spans 13 amino acids. V was clipped by 4 bases and J by 8 bases, with 12 bases between them. The CDR3 loop is CASSGLVGDEQFF. In DNA, the CDR3 is TGTGCCAGCAGTGGACTAGTCGGGGATGAGCAGTTCTTC.